This TCR beta chain was recorded in a study of cytomegalovirus exposure and HLA in healthy donors. 13 Jbeta primers and 60 Vbeta primers were used for the PCR. Sequencing was performed with immunoSEQ multiplex PCR; in TCRdb, only in-frame clones are kept and a portion is missing. The profile shows 150,000 to 200,000 clones, 79% of them singletons. Looked up from germline, CDR1 is SGDLS and CDR2 is YYNGEE. The CDR3 loop spans 13 amino acids. The V and J ends lost 2 bases and 7 bases, in that order; junction bases with no gene match: 4. This clone was seen a few times. Its target is not known. Findings and limits, study-wide: The only immune exposure information that was available was CMV serostatus.

The sequenced sample consisted of PBMCs. The receptor comes from a woman between 45 and 65 years old in good health and CMV-seronegative. This chain links TRBV9 with TRBJ1-1; TRBD1 aligns across 8 bases. This CDR3 reads CASSVTGAHEAFF. Written as DNA, the CDR3 is TGTGCCAGCAGCGTGACAGGGGCACATGAAGCTTTCTTT. The full variable domain, completed using reference TRBV9 and TRBJ1-1, is DSGVTQTPKHLITATGQRVTLRCSPRSGDLSVYWYQQSLDQGLQFLIQYYNGEERAKGNILERFSAQQFPDLHSELNLSSLELGDSALYFCASSVTGAHEAFFGQGTRLTVV.